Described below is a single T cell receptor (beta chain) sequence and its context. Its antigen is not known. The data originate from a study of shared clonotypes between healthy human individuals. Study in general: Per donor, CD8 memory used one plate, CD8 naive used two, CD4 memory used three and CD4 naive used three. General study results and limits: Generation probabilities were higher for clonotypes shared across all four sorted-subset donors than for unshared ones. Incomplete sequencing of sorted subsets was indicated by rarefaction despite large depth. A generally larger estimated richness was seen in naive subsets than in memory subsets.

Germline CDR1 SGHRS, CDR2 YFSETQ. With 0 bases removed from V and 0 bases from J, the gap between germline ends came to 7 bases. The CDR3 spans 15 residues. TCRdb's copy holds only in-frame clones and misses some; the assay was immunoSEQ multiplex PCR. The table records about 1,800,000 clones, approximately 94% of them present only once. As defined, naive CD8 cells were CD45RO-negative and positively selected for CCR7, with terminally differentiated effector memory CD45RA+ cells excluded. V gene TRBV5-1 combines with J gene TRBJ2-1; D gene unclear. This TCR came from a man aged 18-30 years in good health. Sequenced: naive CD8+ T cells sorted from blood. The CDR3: CASSLGLLSYNEQFF. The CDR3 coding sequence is TGCGCCAGCAGCTTGGGACTGCTCTCCTACAATGAGCAGTTCTTC.